This T cell receptor beta chain was retrieved from a study of shared clonotypes between healthy human individuals. Study-wide findings and caveats: Some clonotypes were shared by all four sorted-subset donors, while others were not shared. The non-shared ones had lower generation probabilities than the shared ones. With a few donors compared, 4% to 5% of naive CD4 clonotypes were shared.

In its sample, this clone was seen once. The target antigen is unknown. The donor cohort consisted entirely of Caucasian adults residing in Nashville, Tennessee. CDR1 and CDR2 (germline): MDHEN, SYDVKM. V was clipped by 5 bases and J by 0 bases, with 10 bases between them. This CDR3 contains 14 residues. Replicate PCRs for sorted subsets used approximately 190 ng DNA; this equaled 25,000 to 35,000 T cell genomes. Clones were read by immunoSEQ multiplex PCR, and TCRdb kept only the in-frame ones, dropping some. The sample contains some 1,400,000 clones, roughly 97% of which appear only once. The chain has TRBV28 and TRBJ2-5, with D unresolved. The source material was naive CD4+ T cells sorted from blood. Noted subset: CD45RA+ positively selected. The receptor was isolated from a man younger than 45 in good health. The DNA of the CDR3 is TGTGCCAGCAGTACAATGGGGTACCAAGAGACCCAGTACTTC. Residues: CASSTMGYQETQYF.